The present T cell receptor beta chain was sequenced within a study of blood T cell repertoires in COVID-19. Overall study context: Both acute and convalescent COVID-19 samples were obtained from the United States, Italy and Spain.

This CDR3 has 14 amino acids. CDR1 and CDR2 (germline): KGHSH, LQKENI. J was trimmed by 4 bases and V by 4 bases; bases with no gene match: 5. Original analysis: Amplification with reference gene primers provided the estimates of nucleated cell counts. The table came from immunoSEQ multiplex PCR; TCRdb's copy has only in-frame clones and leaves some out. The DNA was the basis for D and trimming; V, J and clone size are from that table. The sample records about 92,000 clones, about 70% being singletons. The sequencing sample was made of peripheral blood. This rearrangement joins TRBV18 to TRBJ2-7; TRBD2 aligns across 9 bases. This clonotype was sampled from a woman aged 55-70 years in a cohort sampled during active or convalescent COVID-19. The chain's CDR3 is CASSRAGGRYEQYF. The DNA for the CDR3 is TGTGCCAGCTCACGGGCGGGGGGGCGGTACGAGCAGTACTTC.